This T cell receptor beta chain appears in the sequencing data of a study of T cells after yellow fever vaccination. This CDR3 comprises 12 residues. V lost 8 bases to trimming and J lost 6 bases, with 12 bases between them. Ten or more counts support this clonotype. Each CDR3 protein gets one entry after TCRdb re-called the 5' RACE reads with MiXCR. The table has 150,000 to 200,000 distinct CDR3 sequences, 9.5% to 12% seen once. The chain joins TRBV12-3 or TRBV12-4 to TRBJ2-3; perhaps TRBD1 as D (7 bases). The TCR was taken from a man aged 18 to 29 who received the YFV17D yellow fever vaccine. The sample here was CD8+ T cells sorted from PBMCs, taken 15 days after the yellow fever booster vaccination. The CDR3 loop reads CASSQGGDTQYF. The CDR3 DNA is TGTGCCAGCTCCCAGGGGGGCGATACGCAGTATTTT.